The 10 T cell receptor beta chains presented below share a single source sample, sequenced in a study of spatial heterogeneity in lung cancer. TCRdb independently ran MiXCR on the 5' RACE reads; one entry per CDR3 protein. The repertoire has roughly 13,000 distinct CDR3 sequences, around 4% of them found once; the top ten carry 35% to 55%. Documented time point: sample taken at primary tumor resection. Researchers sequenced whole RNA taken from tumor, nontumor lung or frozen PBMC without sorting. The material sequenced was PBMCs, taken at surgery. These TCRs come from a male donor with early-stage non-small cell lung cancer.

This clonotype was seen at least ten times. This beta chain is a stray read from a library made for alpha chains; its abundance is not meaningful. The chain recombines TRBV3-1 with TRBJ1-4, with a tentative D call TRBD1 (6 bases). This CDR3 contains 16 residues. Trimming cost V 1 base and J 10 bases, with 19 bases left between them. Per the germline V gene, CDR1 is LGHDT and CDR2 is YNNKEL (reference sequence). In nucleotides, the CDR3 is TGTGCCAGCAGCCAAGCCGGCAGGGGAACCTCGGGAAAACTGTTTTTT. Amino acid sequence: CASSQAGRGTSGKLFF.

This clonotype has a count of ten or more. The library was prepared for alpha chains; this beta chain is a stray read, so its frequency means little. CDR3 amino acids: CASTTGQGLSYEQYF. In DNA form, the CDR3 reads TGTGCCAGCACCACCGGACAGGGCCTCTCCTACGAGCAGTACTTC. The chain recombines TRBV12-3 or TRBV12-4 with TRBJ2-7, with 8 bases aligning to TRBD1. The CDR3 runs 15 residues. The V and J ends lost 7 bases and 0 bases, in that order; junction bases with no gene match: 8.

This clonotype is classed as medium-sized (0.01 to 0.1%). This beta chain came through as a stray read in a library set up for alpha chains, and its size says little. The chain has TRBV10-3 and TRBJ2-7; no clear D gene. This CDR3 has 11 residues. Per germline, CDR1 ENHRY and CDR2 SYGVKD. Trimming pared 3 bases from V and 3 bases from J, leaving 3 bases between. The CDR3 region has the DNA TGTGCCATCAGTGATGTCTACGAGCAGTACTTC. Translation gives CAISDVYEQYF.

Ten or more counts support this clonotype. The library was prepared for alpha chains; this beta chain is a stray read, so its frequency means little. The CDR3 loop is CASSRLAGGSYNEQFF. DNA for the CDR3: TGTGCCAGCAGCCGCTTAGCGGGAGGTTCCTACAATGAGCAGTTCTTC. The V call is TRBV4-2, the J call TRBJ2-1, with 10 bases that match TRBD2. V trimming: 4 bases; J trimming: 1 base; junction bases outside the gene matches: 4. CDR3 length: 16 residues. The germline V gene encodes CDR1 LGHNA and CDR2 YNFKEQ.

This clonotype was detected ten times or more. This beta chain represents an off-target read in a library built for alpha chains; its size is of limited meaning. The chain is built from TRBV29-1 and TRBJ1-1; D uncertain. V lost 4 bases and J 3 bases, leaving 15 bases between the germline ends. CDR3 length: 14 residues. Germline V lookup: CDR1 SQVTM, CDR2 ANQGSEA. The CDR3 sequence: CSVGSATAYTEAFF. The CDR3 DNA is TGCAGCGTTGGGTCAGCGACGGCCTACACTGAAGCTTTCTTT.

In its sample, this clonotype was seen many times. Within a library made for alpha chains, this beta chain is off target, and its count is uninformative. The rearrangement links TRBV28 to TRBJ1-5; D gene unclear. The germline V gene has CDR1 MDHEN and CDR2 SYDVKM. This CDR3 comprises 15 residues. V lost 4 bases and J lost 0, with 10 bases in between. CDR3 loop: CASSSTGYSNQPQHF. CDR3 in DNA: TGTGCCAGCAGTTCTACGGGGTATAGCAATCAGCCCCAGCATTTT.

This clonotype was counted many times. Little can be read into the size of this beta chain, an off-target read in a library designed for alpha chains. The rearrangement joins TRBV14 to TRBJ2-3, with a tentative D call TRBD1 (6 bases). Between the trimmed V and J ends, which lost 0 bases and 3 bases, there was a span of 10 bases. Germline loops: CDR1 SGHDN, CDR2 FVKESK. There are 15 residues in the CDR3. The CDR3 DNA sequence: TGTGCCAGCAGCCAAGAAAGGACAGATACAGATACGCAGTATTTT. Protein product: CASSQERTDTDTQYF.

Ten or more counts support this clonotype. Since it is a stray read in a library aimed at alpha chains, this beta chain has a size that is not meaningful. This chain joins TRBV6-5 and TRBJ2-3; no firm D call. V dropped 1 base and J dropped 6 bases, with 2 bases sitting between them. Germline CDR1 MNHEY, CDR2 SVGAGI. The CDR3 spans 11 residues. CDR3 sequence: CASSYWDTQYF. CDR3 bases: TGTGCCAGCAGTTACTGGGATACGCAGTATTTT.

This clonotype was counted many times. This beta chain turned up in a library designed for alpha chains; as an off-target read, its abundance says little. The V and J genes are TRBV20-1 and TRBJ2-7, with D unclear. The CDR3 runs 11 residues. V shed 6 bases and J shed 6 bases, with 12 bases lying between them. Looked up from germline, CDR1 is DFQATT and CDR2 is SNEGSKA (reference sequence). The DNA for the CDR3 is TGCAGTGCGGGCTCGGCGGCCGAGCAGTACTTC. Translating gives CSAGSAAEQYF.

In regard to this clonotype: This beta chain is an unintended read in a library built for alpha chains; its size means little. The chain joins TRBV4-3 to TRBJ1-2; weak D call: TRBD1 (5 bases). Germline CDR1 and CDR2: LGHNA and YSLEER. This CDR3 contains 16 residues. V lost 4 bases and J lost 5, with 20 bases in between. CDR3 sequence (DNA): TGCGCCAGCAGCCTGGGGGAGACACAGATGGGGTATGGCTACACCTTC. As protein: CASSLGETQMGYGYTF.